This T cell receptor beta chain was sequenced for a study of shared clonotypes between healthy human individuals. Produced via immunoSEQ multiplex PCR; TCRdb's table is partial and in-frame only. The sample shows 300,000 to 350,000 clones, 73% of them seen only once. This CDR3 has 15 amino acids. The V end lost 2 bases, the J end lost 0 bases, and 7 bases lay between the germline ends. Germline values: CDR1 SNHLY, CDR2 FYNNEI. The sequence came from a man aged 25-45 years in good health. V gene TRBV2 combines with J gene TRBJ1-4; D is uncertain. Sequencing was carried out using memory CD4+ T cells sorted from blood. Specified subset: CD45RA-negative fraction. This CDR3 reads CASSEPAATNEKLFF. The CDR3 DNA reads TGTGCCAGCAGTGAACCGGCGGCAACTAATGAAAAACTGTTTTTT.